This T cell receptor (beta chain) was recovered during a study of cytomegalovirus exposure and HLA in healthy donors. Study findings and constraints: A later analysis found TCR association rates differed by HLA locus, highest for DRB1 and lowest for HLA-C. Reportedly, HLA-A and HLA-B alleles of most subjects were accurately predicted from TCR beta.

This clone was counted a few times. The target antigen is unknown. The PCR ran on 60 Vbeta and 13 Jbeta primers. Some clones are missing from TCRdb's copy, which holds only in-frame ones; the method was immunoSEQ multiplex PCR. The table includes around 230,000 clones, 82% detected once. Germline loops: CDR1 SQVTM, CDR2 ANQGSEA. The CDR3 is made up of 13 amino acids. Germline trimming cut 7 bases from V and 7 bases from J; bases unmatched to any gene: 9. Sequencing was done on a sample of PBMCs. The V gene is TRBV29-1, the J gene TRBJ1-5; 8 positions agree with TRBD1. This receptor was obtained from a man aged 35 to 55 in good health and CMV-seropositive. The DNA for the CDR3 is TGCAGCGCCTTGGGGACAGGCGGACAGCCCCAGCATTTT. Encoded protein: CSALGTGGQPQHF.